A single sample is the source of the 5 T cell receptor beta chains below, sequenced in a study of tumor-infiltrating lymphocytes in primary liver carcinoma. A primer in the constant region served to generate TCR beta cDNA from approximately 450 ng of total RNA. Three nested multiplex PCR rounds, a slightly modified ARM-PCR, produced the libraries for TCR beta. TRBV1-TRBV30 forward primers paired with a C-beta reverse primer were used in the first two PCR rounds, which ran approximately 11 cycles each. TCRdb re-called the multiplex PCR reads through MiXCR, storing one row per CDR3 protein. This table has fewer than 250,000 distinct CDR3 sequences, 70% to 90% appearing once. Total RNA and DNA came together from roughly 20-30 mg of bulk tissue without cell sorting. Material for sequencing was tumor tissue from primary liver carcinoma. Source of these receptors: a man in his forties or fifties with primary liver carcinoma and hepatitis B virus infection.

This clonotype occurred a few times. Because it lacks the conserved phenylalanine or tryptophan at the end, this CDR3 is likely a read error. The chain employs TRBV11-2 and TRBJ2-4; D is ambiguous. The J call may be faulty, since TRBJ2-1 better matches the DNA end. Germline CDR1 and CDR2: SGHAT and FQNNGV. The CDR3 loop spans 15 amino acids. The CDR3 DNA is TGTGCCAGTACCACTTCGGCGGTAGCCAAAAACATTCAGTTCCTC. Translation gives CASTTSAVAKNIQFL.

Comment on this clonotype: In this CDR3 the conserved last residue, phenylalanine or tryptophan, is missing, so a read error is likely. V is TRBV14 and J is TRBJ2-1; the D is unclear. Germline values: CDR1 SGHDN, CDR2 FVKESK. This CDR3 spans 16 amino acids. CDR3 in amino acids: CTSSAVVGWVNNEQFY. The CDR3 nucleotides read TGTACCAGCAGTGCCGTAGTGGGATGGGTAAACAATGAGCAGTTCTAC.

Only a few counts were recorded for this clonotype. At one boundary the junction diverges from the germline segment, which might be a read error. V and J are TRBV29-1 and TRBJ1-1; TRBD1 matches at 8 bases. The V gene's germline CDR1 is SQVTM and CDR2 ANQGSEA. This CDR3 spans 15 amino acids. The CDR3 DNA sequence: TGCAGTGTTGCAGGGGGCTGGGGGATGAACACTGAAGTTTTCTTC. Translating gives CSVAGGWGMNTEVFF.

This clonotype came up a few times. A junction boundary mismatches the germline segment, possibly from a read error. The chain carries TRBV5-1 and TRBJ2-1; TRBD2 aligns across 7 bases. The CDR3 loop spans 14 amino acids. CDR1 is SGHRS and CDR2 is YFSETQ in the germline V gene. In DNA form, the CDR3 reads TGCGCCAGCAGCTTGGCGGGGGGATACATAGAGCAGTCCTTC. It specifies CASSLAGGYIEQSF.

Regarding this clonotype: Likely a read error: the CDR3 ends without its conserved phenylalanine or tryptophan. The chain is built from TRBV12-3 or TRBV12-4 and TRBJ1-1, with TRBD1 matching over 11 bases. The CDR3 sequence is 15 residues long. The CDR3 loop is CACSSRTGGRTEAFC. CDR3 nucleotide sequence: TGTGCCTGCAGTTCCCGGACAGGGGGCAGAACTGAAGCTTTCTGT.